This TCR beta chain is drawn from a study of blood T cell repertoires in COVID-19 (dated by TCRdb to the early 2020s). As for the study more broadly: Collaborator samples came from the United States, Italy and Spain and covered acute and convalescent phases of COVID-19. The prospective study material was composed of cDNA or gDNA derived from T cells, B-cell-depleted T cells, or PBMCs. Subjects who had been exposed to COVID-19, were actively infected with it, or had recovered from it provided the deeply sampled blood TCRbeta repertoires that made up the dataset. The repertoires were released in a freely available public database intended as a resource for research on the immune response to SARS-CoV-2. The samples were drawn from two sources: the first 160 participants of the ongoing ImmuneRACE study, and some 1,300 subjects contributed by 6 global collaborators. Nearly every sample came with metadata listing a de-identified subject ID, COVID-19 status, age in years and sex. Where available, HLA class I and class II types were obtained from metadata supplied by the sample provider rather than from assay-based typing.

In the prospective study, participants were about 18 to 100 years old, resided in 24 geographic areas of the United States, and were enrolled through a virtual design. In the prospective study, cohorts were assigned on the basis of participant-reported clinical history obtained from a screening survey and a study questionnaire. Each participant in the prospective study had whole blood, serum and a nasopharyngeal or oropharyngeal swab collected by mobile phlebotomists. Additional blood draws and questionnaires over an approximately 2-month period could optionally be provided by prospective study participants. Blood samples from the prospective study were shipped frozen or at room temperature prior to DNA extraction. This clone has a single count. Its antigen is not yet known. No quality values exist for individual bases; no much larger clone is one base distant. TCRbeta CDR3 regions were amplified from genomic DNA by means of the immunoSEQ Assay, a bias-controlled multiplex PCR. The original pipeline was this. The number of nucleated cells in each sample was estimated from the amplification of reference gene primers within the assay. To quantify the absolute abundance of each unique TCRbeta CDR3 rearrangement, sequence reads were collapsed and filtered. Productive Simpson clonality was computed per sample as the square root of Simpson's diversity index over productive rearrangements. This immuneACCESS table, as held by TCRdb, lists in-frame sequences with V and J called but not all clones. Of the missing ones, under half trace to an unresolved V gene in checked studies; the others have no known cause. D and trimming come from the DNA, and the V and J calls and clone size come from that table. This sample is represented by about 170,000 clones; roughly 87% of them were singletons. The ten largest make up 1% to 1.5% of the sample.

The CDR3 holds 15 amino acids from the cysteine to the phenylalanine. CDR3 DNA only is kept here, 45 bases in frame from base 1. V is cut by 4 bases and J by 0 bases, and the space between the germline ends is 10 bases. The germline V gene yields SGHTA for CDR1 and FQGNSA for CDR2. Study-level results and caveats: How much clinical and demographic metadata was included differed by source and by participant, and the metadata was provided uncurated.

This sequence was found in a human donor with acute COVID-19. The donor label of this sample is uncertain. The chain uses TRBV7-2 and TRBJ2-4; the D gene is perhaps TRBD2, from 5 matching bases. The specimen was PBMCs or T cells enriched from blood (not recorded which). The CDR3 has the sequence CASSSPGVAKNIQYF. The sequence in DNA is TGTGCCAGCAGCTCCCCCGGGGTAGCCAAAAACATTCAGTACTTC.